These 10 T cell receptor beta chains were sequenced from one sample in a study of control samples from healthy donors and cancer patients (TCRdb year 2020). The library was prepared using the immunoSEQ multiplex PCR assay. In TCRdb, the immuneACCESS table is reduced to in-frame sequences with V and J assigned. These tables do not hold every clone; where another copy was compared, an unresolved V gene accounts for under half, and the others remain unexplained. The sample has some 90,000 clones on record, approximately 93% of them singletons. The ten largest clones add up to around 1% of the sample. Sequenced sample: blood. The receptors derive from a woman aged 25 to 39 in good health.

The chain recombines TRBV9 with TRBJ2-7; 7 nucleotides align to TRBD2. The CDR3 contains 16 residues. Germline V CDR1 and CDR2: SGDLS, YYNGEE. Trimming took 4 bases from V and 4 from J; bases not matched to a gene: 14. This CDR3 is CASSLAPRGREYEQYF. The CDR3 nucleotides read TGTGCCAGCAGCTTAGCTCCTAGAGGGAGGGAGTACGAGCAGTACTTC.

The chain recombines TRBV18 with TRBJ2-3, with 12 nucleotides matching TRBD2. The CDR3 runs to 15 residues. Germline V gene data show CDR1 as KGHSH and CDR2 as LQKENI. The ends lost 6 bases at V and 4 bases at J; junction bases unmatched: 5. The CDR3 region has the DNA TGTGCCAGCTCGAGGACTAGCGGGAATGCAGATACGCAGTATTTT. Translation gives CASSRTSGNADTQYF.

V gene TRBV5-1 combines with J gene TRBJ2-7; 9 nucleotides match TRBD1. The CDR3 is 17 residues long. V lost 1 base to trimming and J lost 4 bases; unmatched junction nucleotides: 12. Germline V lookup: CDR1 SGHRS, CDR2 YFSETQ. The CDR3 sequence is CASSLSSGTGYQYEQYF. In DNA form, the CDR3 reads TGCGCCAGCAGCTTGTCTTCAGGGACAGGGTATCAGTACGAGCAGTACTTC.

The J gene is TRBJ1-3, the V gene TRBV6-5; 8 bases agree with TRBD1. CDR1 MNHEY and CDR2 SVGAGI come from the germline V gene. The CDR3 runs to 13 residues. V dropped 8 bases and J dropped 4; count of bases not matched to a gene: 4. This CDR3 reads CASVDREGNTIYF. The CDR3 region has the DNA TGTGCCAGCGTGGACAGGGAGGGAAACACCATATATTTT.

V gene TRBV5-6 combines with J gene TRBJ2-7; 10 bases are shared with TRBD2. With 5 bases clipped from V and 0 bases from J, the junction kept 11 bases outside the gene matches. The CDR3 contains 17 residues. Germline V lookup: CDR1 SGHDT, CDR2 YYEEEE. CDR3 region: CASSYLSSGRFSYEQYF. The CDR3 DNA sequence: TGTGCCAGCAGTTATCTGTCTAGCGGGAGATTCTCCTACGAGCAGTACTTC.

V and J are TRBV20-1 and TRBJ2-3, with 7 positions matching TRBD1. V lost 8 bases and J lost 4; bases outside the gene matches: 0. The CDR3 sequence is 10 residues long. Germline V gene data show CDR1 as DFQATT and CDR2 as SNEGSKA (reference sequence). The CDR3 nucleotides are TGCAGTCAGGGGGCAGATACGCAGTATTTT. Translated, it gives CSQGADTQYF.

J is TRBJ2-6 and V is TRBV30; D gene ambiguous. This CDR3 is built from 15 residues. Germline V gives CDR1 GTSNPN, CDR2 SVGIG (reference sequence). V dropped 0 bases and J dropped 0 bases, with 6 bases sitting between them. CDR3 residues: CAWSVGSSGANVLTF. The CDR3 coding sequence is TGTGCCTGGAGTGTAGGAAGCTCTGGGGCCAACGTCCTGACTTTC.

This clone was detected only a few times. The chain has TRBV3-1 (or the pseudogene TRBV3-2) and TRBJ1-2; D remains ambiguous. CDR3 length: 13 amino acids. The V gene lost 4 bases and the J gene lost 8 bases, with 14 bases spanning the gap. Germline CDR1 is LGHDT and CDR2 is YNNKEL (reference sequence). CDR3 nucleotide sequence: TGTGCCAGCAGCCCAAACCATATAGTAGGCTACACCTTC. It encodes CASSPNHIVGYTF.

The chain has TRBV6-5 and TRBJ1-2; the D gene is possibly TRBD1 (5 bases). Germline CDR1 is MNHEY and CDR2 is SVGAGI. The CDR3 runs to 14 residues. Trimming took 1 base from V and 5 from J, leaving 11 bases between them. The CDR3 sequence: CASSYFPGVYGYTF. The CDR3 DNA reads TGTGCCAGCAGTTACTTCCCGGGGGTATATGGCTACACCTTC.

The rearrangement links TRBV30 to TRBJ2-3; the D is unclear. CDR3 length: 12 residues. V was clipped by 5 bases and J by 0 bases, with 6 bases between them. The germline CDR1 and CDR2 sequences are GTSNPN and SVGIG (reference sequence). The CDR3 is CAWGLSTDTQYF. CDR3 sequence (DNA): TGTGCCTGGGGCCTTAGCACAGATACGCAGTATTTT.